What follows are 13 T cell receptor beta chains derived from one specimen sequenced in a study of blood T cell repertoires in COVID-19. Sequenced by immunoSEQ multiplex PCR; TCRdb stores in-frame clones only, minus some. The repertoire has approximately 290,000 clones, approximately 84% of them found once; the top ten carry about 15%. The sequenced material came from peripheral blood. These TCRs come from a person aged 65 to 79 with COVID-19, enrolled during active disease.

The V gene is TRBV28, the J gene TRBJ1-2; weak D call: TRBD1 (5 bases). Germline CDR1 and CDR2: MDHEN and SYDVKM. Trimming removed 2 bases from V and 10 bases from J, with 17 bases in between. The CDR3 spans 14 residues. CDR3 loop: CASSLAGQPIVYTF. The CDR3 region has the DNA TGTGCCAGCAGTTTAGCCGGACAACCTATCGTCTACACCTTC.

V is TRBV7-6 and J is TRBJ2-5; D ambiguous. Germline V gene data show CDR1 as SGHVS and CDR2 as FNYEAQ. V was trimmed by 5 bases and J by 3 bases, leaving 13 bases between them. This CDR3 region has 14 residues. CDR3 sequence: CASSKDKPKETQYF. The CDR3 DNA is TGTGCCAGCAGCAAAGACAAACCAAAAGAGACCCAGTACTTC. The full variable domain, rest sourced from reference TRBV7-6 and TRBJ2-5, is GAGVSQSPRYKVTKRGQDVALRCDPISGHVSLYWYRQALGQGPEFLTYFNYEAQQDKSGLPNDRFSAERPEGSISTLTIQRTEQRDSAMYRCASSKDKPKETQYFGPGTRLLVL.

With respect to this clone: Additional DNA sequences in this sample encode the identical CDR3. The chain uses TRBV11-2 and TRBJ1-5; no definite D call. Between the trimmed V and J ends, which lost 1 base and 2 bases, there was a span of 3 bases. CDR1 is SGHAT and CDR2 is FQNNGV in the germline V gene. CDR3 length equals 13 residues. CDR3: CASSLAGNQPQHF. In DNA form, the CDR3 reads TGTGCCAGCAGCTTAGCGGGCAATCAGCCCCAGCATTTT.

Worth noting for this clone: This sample also contains other DNA sequences that code for the same CDR3. The chain joins TRBV11-3 to TRBJ2-2; D perhaps matches TRBD1 (5 bases). Germline loops: CDR1 SGHNT, CDR2 YENEEA. The CDR3 has 15 residues. V was clipped by 5 bases and J by 1 base, with 11 bases between them. CDR3 nucleotide sequence: TGTGCCAGCAGCCCGGGCCAGGGGAACACCGGGGAGCTGTTTTTT. Its translation is CASSPGQGNTGELFF.

The rearrangement links TRBV11-2 to TRBJ1-3; no firm D call. Trimming removed 0 bases from V and 4 bases from J, with 13 bases in between. The CDR3 sequence is 16 residues long. The germline CDR1 and CDR2 sequences are SGHAT and FQNNGV. The CDR3 coding sequence is TGTGCCAGCAGCTTAGACTCCGTCGCGGGAGGAAACACCATATATTTT. It translates to CASSLDSVAGGNTIYF.

The chain joins TRBV16 to TRBJ1-3, with 8 bases that match TRBD1. The V gene's germline CDR1 is KGHSY and CDR2 FQNENV. The CDR3 has 15 residues. V gave up 4 bases and J gave up 2 bases; unmatched junction bases: 4. The CDR3 bases are TGTGCCAGCAGCCCGATGGACAGGGCTGGAAACACCATATATTTT. Translating gives CASSPMDRAGNTIYF.

This clone was observed a single time. The rearrangement joins TRBV7-9 to TRBJ2-5; TRBD1 aligns across 9 bases. This CDR3 contains 18 residues. J gave up 5 bases and V 5 bases, and 18 bases lay outside the gene matches. Germline CDR1 reads SEHNR; CDR2 reads FQNEAQ (reference sequence). CDR3 DNA sequence: TGTGCCAGCAGCGGACAGGGGAGGGAACTAGTGCCTAGGGAGACCCAGTACTTC. Its protein product is CASSGQGRELVPRETQYF.

The V gene is TRBV6-6, the J gene TRBJ2-3; TRBD2 aligns across 11 bases. The trim removed 6 bases at V and 2 bases at J, leaving 7 bases unmatched. Germline loops: CDR1 MNHNY, CDR2 SVGAGI (reference sequence). The CDR3 length is 16 residues. The DNA for the CDR3 is TGTGCCAGCAGGTCCGGGACTAGCGGCTTCACAGATACGCAGTATTTT. Its protein is CASRSGTSGFTDTQYF.

The chain combines TRBV3-1 (or the pseudogene TRBV3-2) with TRBJ2-5; TRBD2 matches at 10 bases. Germline V CDR1 and CDR2: LGHDT, YNNKEL (reference sequence). The CDR3 runs 15 residues. V gave up 7 bases and J gave up 2 bases; unmatched junction bases: 7. CDR3 bases: TGTGCCAGCATAGCGGGGGGCCGACCTCAAGAGACCCAGTACTTC. As protein: CASIAGGRPQETQYF.

The V call is TRBV5-1, the J call TRBJ2-3, with a possible D match to TRBD2 (5 bases). CDR1 and CDR2 from the germline V gene are SGHRS and YFSETQ. V was cut by 4 bases and J by 4 bases, with 10 bases left in between. This CDR3 spans 13 amino acids. The CDR3 reads CASSTGNADTQYF. The CDR3 DNA reads as TGCGCCAGCAGCACGGGGAACGCAGATACGCAGTATTTT.

The V gene is TRBV4-3, the J gene TRBJ1-2; D gene uncertain. The CDR3 covers 17 residues. Trimming shortened V by 0 bases and J by 2 bases, and 16 bases separated the two germline ends. Germline CDR1 LGHNA, CDR2 YSLEER. The CDR3 DNA follows: TGCGCCAGCAGCCAAGAATCTGCGAAATGGAGCAACTATGGCTACACCTTC. Translated, it gives CASSQESAKWSNYGYTF.

V gene TRBV15 combines with J gene TRBJ1-4; possible D gene TRBD1, 5 bases. Trimming cost V 0 bases and J 2 bases, with 7 bases left between them. The CDR3 loop spans 15 amino acids. From germline, CDR1 is LNHNV and CDR2 YYDKDF (reference sequence). The CDR3 protein is CATSRDRGTNEKLFF. CDR3 sequence (DNA): TGTGCCACCAGCAGAGATAGGGGCACTAATGAAAAACTGTTTTTT.

The chain combines TRBV15 with TRBJ1-4; TRBD1 might be the D (6 bases). V gave up 0 bases and J gave up 8 bases, with 10 bases separating them. Germline V gene data show CDR1 as LNHNV and CDR2 as YYDKDF (reference sequence). This CDR3 has 14 amino acids. CDR3 coding DNA: TGTGCCACCAGCAGAGAGGGGGCTTGGGAAAAACTGTTTTTT. It specifies CATSREGAWEKLFF.